Listed below are T cell receptor beta chains from one sample, sequenced in a study of OX40 agonist ivuxolimab in advanced cancers. The data were produced by immunoSEQ multiplex PCR, yet TCRdb's version contains in-frame clones alone and is incomplete. Of some 50,000 clones detected, about 89% appear once; the ten largest clones hold more than 1.5%. The starting material was CD4+ or CD8+ T cells sorted from blood, obtained in a trial of the OX40 agonist ivuxolimab. All receptors derive from an adult with an advanced solid tumor such as melanoma, head and neck, liver or kidney cancer. CDR3s include the opening cysteine and the closing phenylalanine or tryptophan. Each record gives: D gene, V gene, J gene, clone size, CDR3 DNA, CDR3 protein. A D gene is named only where the DNA matches it firmly. Expanded clones are given a class, and other clones once, few, many or no size at all.

d_gene: NA; v_gene: TRBV7-2; j_gene: TRBJ2-2; abundance: NA; CDR3nt: TGTGCCAGCAGCCCCCCCGGCAGGCCCACCGGGGAGCTGTTTTTT; CDR3aa: CASSPPGRPTGELFF
d_gene: NA; v_gene: TRBV27; j_gene: TRBJ1-5; abundance: few; CDR3nt: TGTGCCAGCAGTTTAATGGGGGCTCAGCCCCAGCATTTT; CDR3aa: CASSLMGAQPQHF
d_gene: NA; v_gene: TRBV7-6; j_gene: TRBJ2-5; abundance: once; CDR3nt: TGTGCGTCGGAGGGCCAAGAGACCCAGTACTTC; CDR3aa: CASEGQETQYF
d_gene: TRBD2; v_gene: TRBV29-1; j_gene: TRBJ2-1; abundance: NA; CDR3nt: TGCAGCTTACGACTAGCGGGGGGGCCTGGTGAGCAGTTCTTC; CDR3aa: CSLRLAGGPGEQFF
d_gene: NA; v_gene: TRBV5-1; j_gene: TRBJ1-2; abundance: NA; CDR3nt: TGCGCCAGCAGCTCCCCCGACGGGTATGGCTACACCTTC; CDR3aa: CASSSPDGYGYTF
d_gene: NA; v_gene: TRBV19; j_gene: TRBJ1-2; abundance: NA; CDR3nt: TGTGCCAGTAGTATCGGGGTGGATGGCTACACCTTC; CDR3aa: CASSIGVDGYTF
d_gene: TRBD2; v_gene: TRBV6-4; j_gene: TRBJ2-1; abundance: NA; CDR3nt: TGTGCCAGCATCGGGGCCAGCGGGGTTACAGAGAACTACAATGAGCAGTTCTTC; CDR3aa: CASIGASGVTENYNEQFF
d_gene: TRBD1; v_gene: TRBV5-6; j_gene: TRBJ2-2; abundance: NA; CDR3nt: TGTGCCAGCAGCTTGGGGACAGGGCCCACCGGGGAGCTGTTTTTT; CDR3aa: CASSLGTGPTGELFF
d_gene: NA; v_gene: TRBV6-1; j_gene: TRBJ1-2; abundance: NA; CDR3nt: TGTGCCAGCATTCCCCTGGACCTGGATGGCTACACCTTC; CDR3aa: CASIPLDLDGYTF
d_gene: NA; v_gene: TRBV6-5; j_gene: TRBJ1-1; abundance: NA; CDR3nt: TGTGCCAGCAGTTATCCTTACCCAGCTTTCTTT; CDR3aa: CASSYPYPAFF
d_gene: NA; v_gene: TRBV6-5; j_gene: TRBJ1-3; abundance: NA; CDR3nt: TGTGCCAGCAGTTACGGGGACCTTTCGCCCGGAAACACCATATATTTT; CDR3aa: CASSYGDLSPGNTIYF
d_gene: NA; v_gene: TRBV18; j_gene: TRBJ2-2; abundance: NA; CDR3nt: TGTGCCAGCTCACTACTTGAAGGGGTGGCCACCGGGGAGCTGTTTTTT; CDR3aa: CASSLLEGVATGELFF
d_gene: NA; v_gene: TRBV5-1; j_gene: TRBJ1-3; abundance: NA; CDR3nt: TGCGCCAGCAGCTTGGATTCAACCTCTGGAAACACCATATATTTT; CDR3aa: CASSLDSTSGNTIYF
d_gene: NA; v_gene: TRBV6-1; j_gene: TRBJ1-1; abundance: NA; CDR3nt: TGTGCCAGCAGTGTGTTGGCCAGGGGAGCTTTCTTT; CDR3aa: CASSVLARGAFF
d_gene: TRBD1; v_gene: TRBV7-9; j_gene: TRBJ2-2; abundance: once; CDR3nt: TGTGCCAGCAGCTTGACAGGGGACACCGGGGAGCTGTTTTTT; CDR3aa: CASSLTGDTGELFF
d_gene: NA; v_gene: TRBV7-2; j_gene: TRBJ2-1; abundance: few; CDR3nt: TGTGCCAGCAGCTTAGGGCGGGGTGAGCAGTTCTTC; CDR3aa: CASSLGRGEQFF
d_gene: NA; v_gene: TRBV15; j_gene: TRBJ1-2; abundance: NA; CDR3nt: TGTGCCACCAGCGGAGCCCCGACAGTTCTCCAGGGTGGCTACACCTTC; CDR3aa: CATSGAPTVLQGGYTF
d_gene: NA; v_gene: TRBV9; j_gene: TRBJ2-2; abundance: NA; CDR3nt: TGTGCCAGCAGCGTAGATAGGGGGTGGACCGGGGAGCTGTTTTTT; CDR3aa: CASSVDRGWTGELFF
d_gene: NA; v_gene: TRBV6-5; j_gene: TRBJ1-1; abundance: NA; CDR3nt: TGTGCCAGCAGTTACGAGGGGGACACTGAAGCTTTCTTT; CDR3aa: CASSYEGDTEAFF
d_gene: TRBD1; v_gene: TRBV7-2; j_gene: TRBJ2-1; abundance: NA; CDR3nt: TGTGCCAGCAGCTTTGACAGGGGCCCCTACAATGAGCAGTTCTTC; CDR3aa: CASSFDRGPYNEQFF
d_gene: NA; v_gene: TRBV5-6; j_gene: TRBJ1-1; abundance: NA; CDR3nt: TGTGCCAGCACCCAGGACACTGAAGCTTTCTTT; CDR3aa: CASTQDTEAFF
d_gene: NA; v_gene: TRBV6-1; j_gene: TRBJ1-5; abundance: NA; CDR3nt: TGTGCCAGCCGAGGAGGGGCGAGCAATCAGCCCCAGCATTTT; CDR3aa: CASRGGASNQPQHF
d_gene: NA; v_gene: TRBV18; j_gene: TRBJ1-2; abundance: NA; CDR3nt: TGTGCCAGCTCACCCCAAGGACAGTCCAACTATGGCTACACCTTC; CDR3aa: CASSPQGQSNYGYTF
d_gene: NA; v_gene: TRBV10-2; j_gene: TRBJ1-5; abundance: NA; CDR3nt: TGCGCCAGCAGTTCCGGCAGCAATCAGCCCCAGCATTTT; CDR3aa: CASSSGSNQPQHF
d_gene: NA; v_gene: TRBV28; j_gene: TRBJ2-2; abundance: NA; CDR3nt: TGTGCCAGCAGTTTATTTGGGGCCGGGGAGCTGTTTTTT; CDR3aa: CASSLFGAGELFF
d_gene: NA; v_gene: TRBV5-4; j_gene: TRBJ1-1; abundance: few; CDR3nt: TGTGCCAGCGACAGTGGGAGGAACACTGAAGCTTTCTTT; CDR3aa: CASDSGRNTEAFF
d_gene: TRBD2; v_gene: TRBV7-2; j_gene: TRBJ2-3; abundance: NA; CDR3nt: TGTGCCAGCAGCGCCGGGACTAGCCAGTATTTT; CDR3aa: CASSAGTSQYF
d_gene: NA; v_gene: TRBV4-1; j_gene: TRBJ2-1; abundance: NA; CDR3nt: TGCGCCAGCAGCAAGATTAGCTCCTACAATGAGCAGTTCTTC; CDR3aa: CASSKISSYNEQFF
d_gene: TRBD1; v_gene: TRBV28; j_gene: TRBJ1-1; abundance: NA; CDR3nt: TGTGCCAGCACCGATGACAGGGTTGTGACTTTCTTT; CDR3aa: CASTDDRVVTFF
d_gene: NA; v_gene: TRBV19; j_gene: TRBJ1-5; abundance: NA; CDR3nt: TGTGCCAGTAGTATGGGGGGAGTAGGTCAGCCCCAGCATTTT; CDR3aa: CASSMGGVGQPQHF
d_gene: NA; v_gene: TRBV2; j_gene: TRBJ2-2; abundance: NA; CDR3nt: TGTGCCAGCAGTGGTCTGGGGCTGGGAACCGGGGAGCTGTTTTTT; CDR3aa: CASSGLGLGTGELFF
d_gene: TRBD1; v_gene: TRBV18; j_gene: TRBJ2-2; abundance: NA; CDR3nt: TGTGCCAGCTCACCCCGACAGGGAACCGGGGAGCTGTTTTTT; CDR3aa: CASSPRQGTGELFF
d_gene: NA; v_gene: TRBV2; j_gene: TRBJ2-1; abundance: few; CDR3nt: TGTGCCAGCAGTGAAAGACGAAATGAGCAGTTCTTC; CDR3aa: CASSERRNEQFF
d_gene: NA; v_gene: TRBV6-5; j_gene: TRBJ1-3; abundance: NA; CDR3nt: TGTGCCAGCAGTTACGGGGGGGATGGAAACACCATATATTTT; CDR3aa: CASSYGGDGNTIYF
d_gene: NA; v_gene: TRBV18; j_gene: TRBJ2-1; abundance: once; CDR3nt: TGTGCCAGCTCACCATCCAACAACCGAAACTACAATGAGCAGTTCTTC; CDR3aa: CASSPSNNRNYNEQFF
d_gene: NA; v_gene: TRBV28; j_gene: TRBJ1-6; abundance: NA; CDR3nt: TGTGCCAGCAGCGCCCGGGACACTACGAATTCACCCCTCCACTTT; CDR3aa: CASSARDTTNSPLHF
d_gene: TRBD1; v_gene: TRBV28; j_gene: TRBJ2-4; abundance: once; CDR3nt: TGTGCCAGCAGTTTCCTACAGGGGGGCAAGAACATTCAGTACTTC; CDR3aa: CASSFLQGGKNIQYF
d_gene: NA; v_gene: TRBV5-4; j_gene: TRBJ1-1; abundance: NA; CDR3nt: TGTGCCAGCAGCTTGGATCAGGGAGGCACTGAAGCTTTCTTT; CDR3aa: CASSLDQGGTEAFF
d_gene: NA; v_gene: TRBV7-9; j_gene: TRBJ1-5; abundance: once; CDR3nt: TGTGCCAGCAGCTTAGGGGGAGGTCAAGGGCCCCAGCATTTT; CDR3aa: CASSLGGGQGPQHF
d_gene: NA; v_gene: TRBV29-1; j_gene: TRBJ1-5; abundance: NA; CDR3nt: TGCAGCGTGGTGTTTGGGGGGGCTGGGAGCAATCAGCCCCAGCATTTT; CDR3aa: CSVVFGGAGSNQPQHF
d_gene: TRBD2; v_gene: TRBV7-2; j_gene: TRBJ2-4; abundance: NA; CDR3nt: TGTGCCAGCAGCCCTCGGGGGGGAGCCAAAAACATTCAGTACTTC; CDR3aa: CASSPRGGAKNIQYF
d_gene: NA; v_gene: TRBV6-5; j_gene: TRBJ1-4; abundance: NA; CDR3nt: TGTGCCAGCAGTTACTCGAATGAAAAACTGTTTTTT; CDR3aa: CASSYSNEKLFF
d_gene: NA; v_gene: TRBV9; j_gene: TRBJ1-1; abundance: NA; CDR3nt: TGTGCCAGCAGCGTAGCACAGAACACTGAAGCTTTCTTT; CDR3aa: CASSVAQNTEAFF
d_gene: NA; v_gene: TRBV10-3; j_gene: TRBJ2-5; abundance: NA; CDR3nt: TGTGCCATCAGCCACAGGGACGCGGAGACCCAGTACTTC; CDR3aa: CAISHRDAETQYF
d_gene: NA; v_gene: TRBV7-2; j_gene: TRBJ1-1; abundance: NA; CDR3nt: TGTGCCAGCAGCCCAGAGTCGGGGGTGGGCACTGAAGCTTTCTTT; CDR3aa: CASSPESGVGTEAFF
d_gene: NA; v_gene: TRBV7-2; j_gene: TRBJ2-5; abundance: once; CDR3nt: TGTGCCAGCAGCTTATCGGAGACCCAGTACTTC; CDR3aa: CASSLSETQYF
d_gene: TRBD1; v_gene: TRBV7-2; j_gene: TRBJ2-2; abundance: once; CDR3nt: TGTGCCAGCAGCCGGCCGGGACAGGGGAACACCGGGGAGCTGTTTTTT; CDR3aa: CASSRPGQGNTGELFF
d_gene: NA; v_gene: TRBV7-8; j_gene: TRBJ1-5; abundance: NA; CDR3nt: TGTGCCAGCAGCTTAGACGGGTTAGAGCAGCCCCAGCATTTT; CDR3aa: CASSLDGLEQPQHF
d_gene: NA; v_gene: TRBV15; j_gene: TRBJ1-1; abundance: NA; CDR3nt: TGTGCCACCAGCAGAGAGTTTCCCACTGAAGCTTTCTTT; CDR3aa: CATSREFPTEAFF
d_gene: TRBD1; v_gene: TRBV4-1; j_gene: TRBJ2-3; abundance: NA; CDR3nt: TGCGCCAGCAGCCAAGAGGGGAGACAGGGATCAAATACGCAGTATTTT; CDR3aa: CASSQEGRQGSNTQYF
d_gene: NA; v_gene: TRBV6-1; j_gene: TRBJ1-1; abundance: NA; CDR3nt: TGTGCCAGCAGTGAGGTTCCGTCAGGGTACACTGAAGCTTTCTTT; CDR3aa: CASSEVPSGYTEAFF
d_gene: TRBD1; v_gene: TRBV7-9; j_gene: TRBJ1-5; abundance: NA; CDR3nt: TGTGCCAGCAGCTTAGCGCGGGGGACAGGGGTTCATCAGCCCCAGCATTTT; CDR3aa: CASSLARGTGVHQPQHF
d_gene: NA; v_gene: TRBV7-2; j_gene: TRBJ2-7; abundance: NA; CDR3nt: TGTGCCAGCAGCTTCAAGGGGGTAAGCTCCTACGAGCAGTACTTC; CDR3aa: CASSFKGVSSYEQYF
d_gene: NA; v_gene: TRBV7-5; j_gene: TRBJ1-5; abundance: NA; CDR3nt: TGTGTCAGAAGCCCTACCGGGAGGCTGAATAACTTAGCCCAGCATTTT; CDR3aa: CVRSPTGRLNNLAQHF